These 16 T cell receptor beta chains share one sample of origin, sequenced in a study of blood T cell repertoires in COVID-19. Assay: immunoSEQ multiplex PCR; the TCRdb copy retains only in-frame clones and omits some. Of 57,000 or so clones in the sample, around four fifths are singletons; the top ten hold around 5%. Sequenced input: peripheral blood. These receptors were taken from a man between 65 and 85 years old with acute or convalescent COVID-19.

The sample holds one count of this clone. This chain joins TRBV5-1 and TRBJ2-5, with D perhaps TRBD1 (6 bases). The CDR3 is 15 residues long. Germline V lookup: CDR1 SGHRS, CDR2 YFSETQ. The V end was cut by 0 bases, the J end by 5 bases, with 14 bases between. The CDR3 sequence is CASSLEDRTKETQYF. The CDR3, as DNA: TGCGCCAGCAGCTTGGAAGACAGGACCAAGGAGACCCAGTACTTC.

The V and J genes are TRBV5-1 and TRBJ2-5; 7 nucleotides agree with TRBD1. The CDR3 totals 14 residues. Per the germline V gene, CDR1 is SGHRS and CDR2 is YFSETQ. V lost 7 bases, J lost 1 base, and 7 bases stayed unmatched. The CDR3 here is CASATGVLQETQYF. CDR3 bases: TGCGCCAGCGCCACAGGGGTACTCCAAGAGACCCAGTACTTC.

The CDR3 loop reads CASSPLDRAFLSEQFF. CDR3 DNA sequence: TGTGCCAGCAGCCCCTTGGACAGGGCGTTTCTGAGTGAGCAGTTCTTC. V gene TRBV7-3 combines with J gene TRBJ2-1; the match to TRBD1 covers 8 bases. This CDR3 region has 16 residues. Germline loops: CDR1 SGHTA, CDR2 FQGTGA. With 5 bases clipped from V and 9 bases from J, the junction kept 15 bases outside the gene matches.

The chain employs TRBV9 and TRBJ1-3; a weak D match, TRBD1 (5 bases). The CDR3 covers 18 residues. The germline CDR1 and CDR2 sequences are SGDLS and YYNGEE. V lost 0 bases and J 0 bases, leaving 16 bases between the germline ends. As DNA, the CDR3 is TGTGCCAGCAGCGTAGGAGGGGCGGGGACCTACTCTGGAAACACCATATATTTT. Translation: CASSVGGAGTYSGNTIYF.

This chain joins TRBV5-1 and TRBJ2-5, with D perhaps matching TRBD1 (6 bases). Germline V gene sequence: CDR1 SGHRS, CDR2 YFSETQ. The CDR3 runs 14 residues. The V gene lost 1 base and the J gene lost 1 base, with 8 bases spanning the gap. CDR3 sequence (DNA): TGCGCCAGCAGCTTGATGGACAGCCAAGAGACCCAGTACTTC. This codes for CASSLMDSQETQYF.

The rearrangement links TRBV5-1 to TRBJ2-5; TRBD1 matches 7 bases. J gave up 5 bases and V 3 bases, and 10 bases lay outside the gene matches. The germline gives CDR1 SGHRS, CDR2 YFSETQ. The CDR3 is 15 amino acids. DNA of the CDR3: TGCGCCAGCAGCTGGGGTGGACAGGTTCGGGAGACCCAGTACTTC. This translates into CASSWGGQVRETQYF.

The V gene is TRBV6-5, the J gene TRBJ1-5, with D possibly TRBD1 on 5 matching bases. The CDR3 is 12 amino acids. The germline V gene encodes CDR1 MNHEY and CDR2 SVGAGI. Trimming left V 6 bases short and J 4 bases short, with 7 bases between. The CDR3 spells CASRGENQPQHF. In nucleotides, the CDR3 is TGTGCCAGCAGAGGGGAAAATCAGCCCCAGCATTTT.

The gene calls are TRBV15 and TRBJ2-2; the D gene is possibly TRBD1 (5 bases). The CDR3 contains 14 residues. Germline lookup yields CDR1 LNHNV and CDR2 YYDKDF (reference sequence). V shed 7 bases and J shed 4 bases, with 13 bases lying between them. The chain's CDR3 is CATMQGVGTGELFF. The CDR3 DNA follows: TGTGCCACCATGCAGGGTGTCGGCACCGGGGAGCTGTTTTTT.

This chain connects TRBV19 to TRBJ2-1; the match to TRBD2 covers 11 bases. The CDR3 extends over 16 amino acids. With 3 bases clipped from V and 8 bases from J, the junction kept 9 bases outside the gene matches. CDR1 is LNHDA and CDR2 is SQIVND in the germline V gene (reference sequence). CDR3 region: CASSMASGGWMYEQFF. For the CDR3, the DNA is TGTGCCAGTAGTATGGCTAGCGGGGGGTGGATGTATGAGCAGTTCTTC.

The CDR3 reads CASSKQGAPTEAFF. CDR3 nucleotides: TGTGCCAGCAGTAAACAGGGGGCGCCGACTGAAGCTTTCTTT. The genes are TRBV6-5 and TRBJ1-1; 9 bases are shared with TRBD1. Germline V CDR1 and CDR2: MNHEY, SVGAGI. The CDR3 has 14 amino acids. V lost 5 bases to trimming and J lost 5 bases; unmatched junction nucleotides: 6.

This sequence joins TRBV2 and TRBJ2-7, with D unresolved. The CDR3 sequence is 13 residues long. Trimming pared 8 bases from V and 0 bases from J, leaving 11 bases between. The germline CDR1 and CDR2 sequences are SNHLY and FYNNEI. The CDR3 sequence: CASGIRSSYEQYF. The CDR3 DNA sequence: TGTGCCAGCGGTATCAGAAGCTCCTACGAGCAGTACTTC.

The rearrangement links TRBV12-5 to TRBJ2-3; 9 nucleotides agree with TRBD2. The CDR3 runs 15 residues. Unmatched junction bases numbered 12, after V lost 9 bases and J lost 5 bases. Germline V gene data show CDR1 as LGHNT and CDR2 as FRNRAP. The CDR3, as DNA: TGTGCTAGCGCCCCCGGGACTAGCTTAATAGATACGCAGTATTTT. Translated: CASAPGTSLIDTQYF. Full variable domain (missing parts from reference TRBV12-5 and TRBJ2-3): DARVTQTPRHKVTEMGQEVTMRCQPILGHNTVFWYRQTMMQGLELLAYFRNRAPLDDSGMPKDRFSAEMPDATLATLKIQPSEPRDSAVYFCASAPGTSLIDTQYFGPGTRLTVL.

In its sample, this clone was seen a few times. The chain is built from TRBV19 and TRBJ2-5; 8 bases agree with TRBD2. CDR1 is LNHDA and CDR2 is SQIVND in the germline V gene (reference sequence). Trimming removed 2 bases from V and 2 bases from J; junction bases left unmatched: 4. The CDR3 is made up of 15 amino acids. The CDR3 spells CASSIQGLEQETQYF. The CDR3 bases are TGTGCCAGTAGTATACAGGGACTAGAGCAAGAGACCCAGTACTTC.

The chain employs TRBV11-2 and TRBJ2-1; a possible D gene is TRBD2 (7 bases). This CDR3 comprises 14 residues. Per germline, CDR1 SGHAT and CDR2 FQNNGV. Trimming took off 5 bases at V and 6 bases at J, with 14 bases between the two ends. This CDR3 is CASSPWGGLNEQFF. CDR3 sequence (DNA): TGTGCCAGCAGCCCCTGGGGGGGCCTCAATGAGCAGTTCTTC.

The chain links TRBV28 to TRBJ2-7; maybe TRBD1 (6 bases). This CDR3 spans 13 amino acids. V shed 6 bases and J shed 3 bases, with 12 bases lying between them. Germline CDR1 and CDR2: MDHEN and SYDVKM. The CDR3 DNA follows: TGTGCCAGCAGGCGACAGGACTTCTACGAGCAGTACTTC. Residues: CASRRQDFYEQYF.

The chain carries TRBV2 and TRBJ1-5, with D uncertain. CDR1 and CDR2 (germline): SNHLY, FYNNEI. Trimming left V 1 base short and J 4 bases short, with 11 bases between. CDR3 length: 15 residues. CDR3 nucleotides: TGTGCCAGCAGTGAAGGCGCGGGAGGAAATCAGCCCCAGCATTTT. This translates into CASSEGAGGNQPQHF.